This T cell receptor beta chain was found in a study of blood T cell repertoires in COVID-19. The length of the CDR3 is 15 residues. V lost 6 bases and J lost 4, with 16 bases in between. The germline gives CDR1 LGHDT, CDR2 YNNKEL (reference sequence). Per the original data handling: Amplification from reference gene primers served as the basis for estimated nucleated cell counts. This table comes from immunoSEQ multiplex PCR, and its TCRdb copy is limited to in-frame clones, with some not included. V and J calls and clone size are given by that table; D and trimming were obtained from the DNA. The sample consists of about 120,000 clones, approximately 90% of them appearing once.

This TCR came from an older woman who had recovered from COVID-19. This rearrangement joins TRBV3-1 (or the pseudogene TRBV3-2) to TRBJ1-3; TRBD1 might be the D (5 bases). The sample was peripheral blood. The CDR3 nucleotides read TGTGCCAGCAGTCGACTACCGGGGGTAGGAAACACCATATATTTT. Its translation is CASSRLPGVGNTIYF.